The rows below give T cell receptor beta chains drawn from one sample of a study of tumor-infiltrating lymphocytes in primary liver carcinoma. One entry per CDR3 protein, called by TCRdb with MiXCR from the multiplex PCR reads. The sample has almost 200,000 distinct CDR3 sequences, approximately 64% seen once. The sequenced sample consisted of peripheral blood. The receptors were sampled from an older woman with primary liver carcinoma and hepatitis B virus infection. The CDR3 runs from the conserved cysteine through the conserved F or W. Fields, in order: V gene, D gene, J gene, clone size, CDR3 DNA, CDR3 protein. A D gene is named only where the DNA matches it firmly. Rows may omit the clone size; those that give it use once, few, many or a size class.

V gene: TRBV11-2
D gene: TRBD1
J gene: TRBJ2-3
clone size: -
CDR3 DNA: TGTGTCAGCAGTAAGCACAGGCGTCAGGGGGACACAGATACGCAGTATTTT
CDR3 protein: CVSSKHRRQGDTDTQYF

V gene: TRBV4-1
D gene: TRBD1
J gene: TRBJ1-3
clone size: many
CDR3 DNA: TGCGCCAGCAGCCGGGACAGCGGCTCTGGAAACACCATATATTTT
CDR3 protein: CASSRDSGSGNTIYF

V gene: TRBV4-2
D gene: -
J gene: TRBJ2-3
clone size: -
CDR3 DNA: TGTGCCAGCAGCCAAGAGATTAGAAGTAGCACAGATACGCAGTATTTT
CDR3 protein: CASSQEIRSSTDTQYF

V gene: TRBV28
D gene: -
J gene: TRBJ2-1
clone size: -
CDR3 DNA: TGTGCCAGCACTCCAGGAGGTGCCCGGGGCAATGAGCAGTTCTTC
CDR3 protein: CASTPGGARGNEQFF

V gene: TRBV21-1
D gene: -
J gene: TRBJ2-7
clone size: -
CDR3 DNA: TGTGGCAGCAGCACTTGGGGATTGGGATGGCAGCAAAACTACGAGCAGTACTTC
CDR3 protein: CGSSTWGLGWQQNYEQYF

V gene: TRBV6-6
D gene: TRBD2
J gene: TRBJ2-5
clone size: -
CDR3 DNA: TGTGCCAGCAGTTCGGGGGGAACCGCCAATGTGACCCAGTACTTC
CDR3 protein: CASSSGGTANVTQYF

V gene: TRBV6-1
D gene: TRBD1
J gene: TRBJ2-7
clone size: -
CDR3 DNA: TGTGCCAGTAGTACAGGGGACCGTCGGGCCTACGAGCAGTACTTC
CDR3 protein: CASSTGDRRAYEQYF

V gene: TRBV7-9
D gene: TRBD1
J gene: TRBJ1-5
clone size: -
CDR3 DNA: TGTGCCAGCAGCTTAGTGCGACAGGGTCATCAGCCCCAGCAGTTT
CDR3 protein: CASSLVRQGHQPQQF

V gene: TRBV5-1
D gene: -
J gene: TRBJ1-1
clone size: -
CDR3 DNA: TGCGCCAGCAGCCCCAGGGACCTAAACACTGAAGCTTTCTTT
CDR3 protein: CASSPRDLNTEAFF

V gene: TRBV4-2
D gene: -
J gene: TRBJ1-1
clone size: many
CDR3 DNA: TGTGCCAGCAGCCGAAGAGGCGGGCAGGAAGCTTTCTTT
CDR3 protein: CASSRRGGQEAFF

V gene: TRBV5-6
D gene: TRBD1
J gene: TRBJ1-3
clone size: few
CDR3 DNA: TGTGCCAGCAGCCTAGGGGGCGCTGGAAACACCATATATTTT
CDR3 protein: CASSLGGAGNTIYF

V gene: TRBV11-2
D gene: -
J gene: TRBJ2-7
clone size: -
CDR3 DNA: TGTGCCGGCAGTTTAGGTGGGCAAGGAGGCAAGCAGTACTTC
CDR3 protein: CAGSLGGQGGKQYF

V gene: TRBV14
D gene: -
J gene: TRBJ2-7
clone size: many
CDR3 DNA: TGTGCCAGCAGCCGAAATCAGGGATCCTACGAGCAGTACTTC
CDR3 protein: CASSRNQGSYEQYF

V gene: TRBV5-1
D gene: -
J gene: TRBJ2-3
clone size: -
CDR3 DNA: TGCGCCAGCAGCTGGGGGCAGGTCACAGATATGCAGTATTTT
CDR3 protein: CASSWGQVTDMQYF

V gene: TRBV29-1
D gene: -
J gene: TRBJ2-5
clone size: -
CDR3 DNA: TGCAGCGTGGAAGGGGGGAGAGGGGACCACGAGACCCAGTACTTC
CDR3 protein: CSVEGGRGDHETQYF

V gene: TRBV11-2
D gene: TRBD2
J gene: TRBJ2-7
clone size: -
CDR3 DNA: TGTACCAGCAGTTTAGAAGCGGGAGACGAGCAGTACTTC
CDR3 protein: CTSSLEAGDEQYF

V gene: TRBV5-4
D gene: -
J gene: TRBJ1-1
clone size: -
CDR3 DNA: TGTGCCAGCAGCCCCCGCGGGGGGACGGTCACTGAAGCTTTCTTT
CDR3 protein: CASSPRGGTVTEAFF

V gene: TRBV11-3
D gene: -
J gene: TRBJ2-4
clone size: many
CDR3 DNA: TGTGCCAGCAGCTTACCAGGAATAGCCAAAAACATTCAGTACTTC
CDR3 protein: CASSLPGIAKNIQYF